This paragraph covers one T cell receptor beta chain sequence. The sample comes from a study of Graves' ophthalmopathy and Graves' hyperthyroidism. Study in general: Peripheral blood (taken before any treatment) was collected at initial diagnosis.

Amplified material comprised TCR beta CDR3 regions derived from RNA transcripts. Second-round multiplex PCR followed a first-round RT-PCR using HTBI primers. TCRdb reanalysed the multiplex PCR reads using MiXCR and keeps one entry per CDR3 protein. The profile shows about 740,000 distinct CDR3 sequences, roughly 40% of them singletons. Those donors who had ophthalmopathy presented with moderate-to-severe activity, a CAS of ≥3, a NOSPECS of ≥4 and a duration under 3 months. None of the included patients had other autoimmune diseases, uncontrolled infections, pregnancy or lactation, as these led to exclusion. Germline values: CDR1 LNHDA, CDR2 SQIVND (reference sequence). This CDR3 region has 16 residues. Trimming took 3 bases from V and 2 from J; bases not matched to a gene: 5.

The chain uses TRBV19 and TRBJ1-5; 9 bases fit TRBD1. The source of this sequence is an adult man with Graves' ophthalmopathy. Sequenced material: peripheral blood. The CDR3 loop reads CASSIITGGRNQPQHF. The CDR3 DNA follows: TGTGCCAGTAGTATTATTACAGGGGGCCGCAATCAGCCCCAGCATTTT.